This T cell receptor beta chain was recorded in a study of graft-versus-host responses after intestinal transplantation (dated by TCRdb to the early 2020s). For context, the study as a whole: The transplants that recipients received were multivisceral, liver-intestinal, or isolated intestinal. Donor T cell macrochimerism was defined as a peak of at least 4% donor T cells among recipient peripheral blood mononuclear cells. Of the 20 to 25 intestinal transplant recipients enrolled in the cohort, one of whom was a retransplant, a few patients without pretransplant specimens were excluded. Alloreactive clones were identified by sequencing pre-transplant mixed lymphocyte reaction products and comparing these products with unstimulated pre-transplant donor and recipient T cells. After intestinal transplantation, graft-versus-host and host-versus-graft alloreactive T cell clones were followed in the graft, circulation and bone marrow using bulk TCR-beta CDR3 sequencing. All recipients received anti-thymocyte globulin induction followed by maintenance tacrolimus and steroids for roughly three years. Rather than being sequenced by the commercial service, samples from a few later patients were sequenced in-house on an Illumina MiSeq and processed with MiXCR. The full study reports these points: GvH clones were detected in recipient bone marrow, and some appeared earlier in ileal mucosa or blood, consistent with an intestinal mucosal origin. The conclusions were limited by the relatively low number and heterogeneity of the intestinal transplant patients. In the allografts of patients with donor T cell macrochimerism, GvH to HvG T cell clonal ratios were high. Early after transplant, peak levels of circulating GvH clones were found to be associated with declines in HvG clones.

The library was prepared using the immunoSEQ multiplex PCR assay. For most patients, genomic DNA was isolated with the Qiagen DNeasy Blood and Tissue Kit and shipped frozen to Adaptive Biotechnologies for TCR sequencing. Adaptive Biotechnologies carried out high-throughput TCR-beta CDR3 sequencing of genomic DNA for most patients. As for the authors' bioinformatics: TCR sequencing data were retrieved from Adaptive's ImmunoSEQ software for around 18 patients, whereas three other patients were processed with MiXCR and VDJtools. To correct CD4 versus CD8 sorting errors, any sequence found in both subsets at a frequency ratio below 5:1 was removed. CDR3 nucleotide sequences shared between donor and recipient were removed because the origin of such sequences could not be assigned. Alloreactive clones required at least 2-fold expansion over unstimulated cells and minimum CFSE-low frequency of 0.002% (template counts) or 0.001% (read counts). A clone was considered mappable if detected in the sequenced pre-transplant spleen, lymph node, or MLR CFSE-low populations of the donor or recipient. The cumulative frequency of alloreactive clones was calculated as a percentage of all sequences, weighted by copy number. TCRdb obtained this table from immuneACCESS and retained in-frame rearrangements with V and J assigned. These tables miss some clones; where compared with another copy, unresolved V genes account for less than half of the shortfall, and the remainder is unexplained. The V and J calls and clone size were taken over from that table, and D and trimming were inferred from the DNA. This sample lists some 140,000 clones; about nine tenths were detected once. Roughly 0.19% of the sample is in the top ten clones.

A note on this clone: Its target antigen remains unknown. The input lacks base qualities; no much larger clone sits a single base away.

For CDR1 and CDR2, the germline V gene (reference sequence) lists MNHEY and SMNVEV. The CDR3, from cysteine to phenylalanine, totals 13 residues. Only the CDR3 portion is preserved as DNA: 39 bases, with reading frame beginning at the first base. V trim: 7 bases; J trim: 7 bases; unmatched bases: 6. The time point label, read with the paper, signifies: cells obtained before transplantation from donor or recipient. CD3+CD4+ and CD3+CD8+ populations were FACS-sorted from unstimulated pre-transplant donor and recipient cells taken from spleen or lymph nodes. This TCR was recovered from a human donor who received an intestinal transplant. The sample was unstimulated CD4+ T cells sorted from spleen or lymph node cells, taken before intestinal transplant. The chain is made from TRBV27 and TRBJ1-2; 10 middle bases align to TRBD1. The DNA is as follows: TGTGCCAGCAAAAAGGGACAGGGGACTGGCTACACCTTC. This translates into CASKKGQGTGYTF.